Listed here are 19 T cell receptor beta chains from one sample, sequenced in a study of shared clonotypes between healthy human individuals. Sequencing was performed with immunoSEQ multiplex PCR; in TCRdb, only in-frame clones are kept and a portion is missing. This sample has roughly 1,100,000 clones, with approximately 68% found just once. What was sequenced was memory CD4+ T cells sorted from blood. Subset specified: CD45RA-negative fraction. Source of these receptors: a man aged 18 to 29 in good health.

This clone has a handful of counts. This chain's CDR3 is CASSNTPNTEAFF. CDR3 in DNA: TGTGCCAGCAGCAACACTCCGAACACTGAAGCTTTCTTT. This rearrangement joins TRBV9 to TRBJ1-1; D unclear. Germline V lookup: CDR1 SGDLS, CDR2 YYNGEE. Trimming took off 4 bases at V and 1 base at J, with 8 bases between the two ends. The CDR3 runs 13 residues.

Ten or more counts support this clone. The rearrangement joins TRBV5-1 to TRBJ2-7; no reliable D call. There are 14 residues in the CDR3. Trimming stripped 0 bases from V and 2 bases from J, with 9 bases between. CDR1 and CDR2 from the germline V gene are SGHRS and YFSETQ. The CDR3 loop is CASSLGVGPYEQYF. The CDR3 coding sequence is TGCGCCAGCAGCTTGGGGGTCGGGCCCTACGAGCAGTACTTC.

This clone has just a few counts. Other DNA variants within this sample encode the same CDR3. This sequence joins TRBV6-1 and TRBJ1-6; TRBD1 might be the D (6 bases). The germline gives CDR1 MNHNS, CDR2 SASEGT. Between the trimmed V and J ends, which lost 6 bases and 7 bases, there was a span of 10 bases. This CDR3 is built from 13 residues. The CDR3: CASRRDTNSPLHF. In DNA form, the CDR3 reads TGTGCCAGCAGGCGGGACACCAATTCACCCCTCCACTTT.

This clone was seen a handful of times. The CDR3 here is CASSLSAKNIQYF. The DNA for the CDR3 is TGTGCCAGCAGCTTATCGGCCAAAAACATTCAGTACTTC. This rearrangement joins TRBV13 to TRBJ2-4; unclear D gene. Trimming removed 2 bases from V and 1 base from J, with 3 bases in between. Germline assignment: CDR1 PRHDT and CDR2 FYEKMQ (reference sequence). The CDR3 contains 13 residues.

The chain links TRBV6-5 to TRBJ1-1, with 7 bases that match TRBD1. The CDR3 contains 14 residues. CDR1 and CDR2 (germline): MNHEY, SVGAGI. Trimming cost V 4 bases and J 3 bases; bases outside gene matches: 5. The CDR3 DNA follows: TGTGCCAGCAGTTCGGAGGGGGCGGACACTGAAGCTTTCTTT. This encodes CASSSEGADTEAFF.

The chain couples TRBV7-2 to TRBJ1-4, with D perhaps matching TRBD1 (5 bases). Germline V gene lookup returns CDR1 SGHTA and CDR2 FQGNSA. V gave up 1 base and J gave up 7 bases, with 10 bases separating them. CDR3 length: 14 amino acids. For the CDR3, the DNA is TGTGCCAGCAGCTTAGGGCAGGGAGCTGAAAAACTGTTTTTT. Encoded protein: CASSLGQGAEKLFF.

Comment on this clone: The same CDR3 also results from other DNA sequences found in this sample. This chain joins TRBV28 and TRBJ1-5; D perhaps matches TRBD1 (5 bases). Trimming shortened V by 2 bases and J by 1 base, and 6 bases separated the two germline ends. CDR1 MDHEN and CDR2 SYDVKM come from the germline V gene. This CDR3 region has 14 residues. CDR3 bases: TGTGCCAGCAGTTTAGGGGGGAGCAATCAGCCCCAGCATTTT. As protein: CASSLGGSNQPQHF.

This sequence joins TRBV6-1 and TRBJ2-7, with D possibly matching TRBD2 (5 bases). Trimming shortened V by 4 bases and J by 8 bases, and 15 bases separated the two germline ends. CDR1 and CDR2 from the germline V gene are MNHNS and SASEGT. This CDR3 spans 13 amino acids. CDR3 region: CASSGLNSGQQYF. CDR3 nucleotide sequence: TGTGCCAGCAGTGGACTGAACAGCGGCCAGCAGTACTTC.

V is TRBV9 and J is TRBJ2-1, with D perhaps TRBD2 (5 bases). V was clipped by 1 base and J by 5 bases, with 16 bases between them. The CDR3 consists of 16 residues. Germline lookup yields CDR1 SGDLS and CDR2 YYNGEE. The CDR3 spells CASSVWRARSNNEQFF. CDR3 DNA sequence: TGTGCCAGCAGCGTATGGCGGGCCCGGAGTAACAATGAGCAGTTCTTC.

This rearrangement joins TRBV5-1 to TRBJ2-7; 7 bases line up with TRBD1. V trimming: 4 bases; J trimming: 4 bases; junction bases outside the gene matches: 11. Germline lookup yields CDR1 SGHRS and CDR2 YFSETQ. CDR3 size: 15 residues. The CDR3 region has the DNA TGCGCCAGCAGCACCATGACAGGGCCCGGTTACGAGCAGTACTTC. This gives the protein CASSTMTGPGYEQYF.

This clone was seen more than once but under ten times. This rearrangement joins TRBV30 to TRBJ1-5, with TRBD1 as a possible D gene (5 bases). This CDR3 contains 14 residues. The V end lost 5 bases, the J end lost 6 bases, and 17 bases lay between the germline ends. CDR1 GTSNPN and CDR2 SVGIG come from the germline V gene (reference sequence). CDR3: CAWCLQGIGQPQHF. CDR3 coding DNA: TGTGCCTGGTGTCTTCAGGGAATAGGTCAGCCCCAGCATTTT.

The chain couples TRBV6-6 to TRBJ2-3; 9 bases map to TRBD1. Germline-derived CDR1 and CDR2 are MNHNY and SVGAGI (reference sequence). J gave up 2 bases and V 4 bases, and 7 bases lay outside the gene matches. The CDR3 totals 16 residues. The CDR3 DNA is TGTGCCAGCAGTTGGGACAGGGATGGGACCACAGATACGCAGTATTTT. Encoded protein: CASSWDRDGTTDTQYF.

The chain links TRBV7-2 to TRBJ2-7; 8 positions match TRBD1. Per the germline V gene, CDR1 is SGHTA and CDR2 is FQGNSA. With 4 bases clipped from V and 0 bases from J, the junction kept 8 bases outside the gene matches. The CDR3 sequence is 16 residues long. CDR3 sequence: CASSSGTGATSYEQYF. In DNA form, the CDR3 reads TGTGCCAGCAGCTCTGGGACAGGTGCTACCTCCTACGAGCAGTACTTC.

The chain couples TRBV4-3 to TRBJ2-2; no reliable D call. Germline lookup yields CDR1 LGHNA and CDR2 YSLEER. Trimming took off 2 bases at V and 3 bases at J, with 13 bases between the two ends. The CDR3 has 16 amino acids. The CDR3 reads CASSQNAGTYTGELFF. The CDR3 nucleotides are TGCGCCAGCAGCCAAAATGCAGGAACATACACCGGGGAGCTGTTTTTT.

The chain joins TRBV28 to TRBJ1-2, with TRBD1 matching 10 bases. With V trimmed by 0 bases and J by 6 bases, 4 bases remained unmatched. From germline, CDR1 is MDHEN and CDR2 SYDVKM. The CDR3 covers 15 residues. This CDR3 is CASSLWGDRGDGYTF. The DNA for the CDR3 is TGTGCCAGCAGTTTATGGGGGGACAGGGGTGATGGCTACACCTTC.

Notes on this clone: A junction end diverges from the germline sequence, so it may reflect a read error. The chain combines TRBV7-7 with TRBJ2-7; maybe TRBD2 (6 bases). The CDR3 covers 15 residues. Looked up from germline, CDR1 is SSHAT and CDR2 is FNYEAQ (reference sequence). The CDR3 nucleotides read TGTGCTAGCAGCCCTTCCCTTATAACCGGGACTGAGCAGTACTTC. This codes for CASSPSLITGTEQYF. The whole variable domain, filled in from reference TRBV7-7 and TRBJ2-7, reads GAGVSQSPRYKVTKRGQDVTLRCDPISSHATLYWYQQALGQGPEFLTYFNYEAQPDKSGLPSDRFSAERPEGSISTLTIQRTEQRDSAMYRCASSPSLITGTEQYFGPGTRLTVT.

The chain combines TRBV9 with TRBJ1-1, with unresolved D. Trimming left V 2 bases short and J 7 bases short, with 15 bases between. CDR1 SGDLS and CDR2 YYNGEE come from the germline V gene. The CDR3 length is 14 residues. The CDR3 loop is CASSVSGSYGEAFF. DNA of the CDR3: TGTGCCAGCAGCGTTTCGGGTTCGTACGGTGAAGCTTTCTTT.

As regards this clone: Other DNA sequences within the sample encode an identical CDR3. The V call is TRBV29-1, the J call TRBJ1-2, with no clear D. Germline V CDR1 and CDR2: SQVTM, ANQGSEA. The CDR3 has 8 residues. Trimming removed 5 bases at V and 7 bases at J, with 2 bases between. CDR3 protein: CSVSGYTF. As DNA, the CDR3 is TGCAGCGTTAGTGGCTACACCTTC.

The chain carries TRBV18 and TRBJ2-7; no clear D gene. The CDR3 sequence is 15 residues long. Trimming removed 6 bases from V and 2 bases from J, with 17 bases in between. Per germline, CDR1 KGHSH and CDR2 LQKENI. Here the CDR3 DNA reads TGTGCCAGCTCCCAGTCCGGCACCCTCACCTACGAGCAGTACTTC. Encoded protein: CASSQSGTLTYEQYF.